This T cell receptor beta chain was captured in a study of human thymus T cells. General study findings and limits: Across thymic and blood repertoires, the usage of V and J genes appeared to be biased.

In germline, CDR1 is SGDLS, CDR2 YYNGEE. V lost 3 bases, J lost 7 bases, and 9 bases stayed unmatched. The CDR3 is 15 amino acids. Serving as donors were healthy Finnish infants, each of whom was having open corrective surgery for congenital heart defects. During surgery, roughly 0.5-1 mL peripheral blood was drawn from four of eight donors. Blood DNA came from all available leukocytes, not a fixed cell number. Worth noting for this clone: What it binds is not known.

Sequencing was performed with immunoSEQ multiplex PCR; in TCRdb, only in-frame clones are kept and a portion is missing. The repertoire includes 35,000 to 45,000 clones, 94% of them detected once, and more than 0.1% sits in the top ten. V is TRBV9 and J is TRBJ2-2; 7 nucleotides agree with TRBD1. The sample consisted of blood. The clonotype comes from a boy younger than two with a congenital heart defect but otherwise immunologically healthy. CDR3 protein: CASSGRGGKSGELFF. The CDR3 DNA reads TGTGCCAGCAGCGGACGAGGGGGCAAGAGCGGGGAGCTGTTTTTT.